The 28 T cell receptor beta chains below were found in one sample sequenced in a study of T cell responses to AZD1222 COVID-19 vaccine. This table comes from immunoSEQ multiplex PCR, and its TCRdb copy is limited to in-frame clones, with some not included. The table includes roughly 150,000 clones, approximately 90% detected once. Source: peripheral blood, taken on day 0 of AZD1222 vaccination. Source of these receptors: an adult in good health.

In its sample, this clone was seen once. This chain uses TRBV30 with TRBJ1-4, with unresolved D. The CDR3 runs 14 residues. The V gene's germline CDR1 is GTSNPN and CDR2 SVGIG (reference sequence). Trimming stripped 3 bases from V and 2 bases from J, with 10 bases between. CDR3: CAWSLGITNEKLFF. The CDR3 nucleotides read TGTGCCTGGAGCCTAGGGATCACTAATGAAAAACTGTTTTTT.

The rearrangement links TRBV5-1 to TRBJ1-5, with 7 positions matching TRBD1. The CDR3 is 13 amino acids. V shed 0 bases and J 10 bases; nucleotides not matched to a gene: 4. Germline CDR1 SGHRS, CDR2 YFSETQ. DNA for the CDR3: TGCGCCAGCAGCTTGGGTACAGGGGAACCCCAGCATTTT. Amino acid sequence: CASSLGTGEPQHF. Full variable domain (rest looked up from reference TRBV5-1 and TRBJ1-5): KAGVTQTPRYLIKTRGQQVTLSCSPISGHRSVSWYQQTPGQGLQFLFEYFSETQRNKGNFPGRFSGRQFSNSRSEMNVSTLELGDSALYLCASSLGTGEPQHFGDGTRLSIL.

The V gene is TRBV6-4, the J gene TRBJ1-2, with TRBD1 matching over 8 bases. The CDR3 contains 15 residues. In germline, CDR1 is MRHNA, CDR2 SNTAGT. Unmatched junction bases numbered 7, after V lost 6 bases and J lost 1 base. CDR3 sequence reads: CASRVGTGLNYGYTF. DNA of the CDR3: TGTGCCAGCAGGGTCGGGACAGGCCTTAACTATGGCTACACCTTC.

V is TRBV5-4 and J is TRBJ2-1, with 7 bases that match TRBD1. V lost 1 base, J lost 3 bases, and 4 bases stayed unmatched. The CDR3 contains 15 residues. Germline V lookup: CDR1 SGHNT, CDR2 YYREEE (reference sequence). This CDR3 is CASSLPGGGYNEQFF. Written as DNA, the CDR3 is TGTGCCAGCAGCTTGCCAGGGGGTGGCTACAATGAGCAGTTCTTC.

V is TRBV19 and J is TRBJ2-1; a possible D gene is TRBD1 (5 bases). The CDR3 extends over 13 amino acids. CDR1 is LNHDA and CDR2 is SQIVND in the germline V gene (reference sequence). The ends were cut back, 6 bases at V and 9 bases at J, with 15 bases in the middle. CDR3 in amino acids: CASSPGQAAEQFF. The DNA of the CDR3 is TGTGCCAGTAGCCCAGGGCAGGCCGCTGAGCAGTTCTTC. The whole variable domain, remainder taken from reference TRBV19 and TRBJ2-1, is DGGITQSPKYLFRKEGQNVTLSCEQNLNHDAMYWYRQDPGQGLRLIYYSQIVNDFQKGDIAEGYSVSREKKESFPLTVTSAQKNPTAFYLCASSPGQAAEQFFGPGTRLTVL.

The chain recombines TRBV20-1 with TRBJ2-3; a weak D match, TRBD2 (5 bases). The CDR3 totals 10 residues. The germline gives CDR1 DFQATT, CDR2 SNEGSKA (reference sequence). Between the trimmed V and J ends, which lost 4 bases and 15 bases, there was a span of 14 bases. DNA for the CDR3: TGCAGTGCTATAGGAGGCAGTGAATATTTT. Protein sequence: CSAIGGSEYF.

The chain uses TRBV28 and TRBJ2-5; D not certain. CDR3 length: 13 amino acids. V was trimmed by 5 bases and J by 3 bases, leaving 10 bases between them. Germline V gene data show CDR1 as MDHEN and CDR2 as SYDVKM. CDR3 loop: CASSRISEETQYF. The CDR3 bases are TGTGCCAGCAGTAGGATCTCCGAAGAGACCCAGTACTTC.

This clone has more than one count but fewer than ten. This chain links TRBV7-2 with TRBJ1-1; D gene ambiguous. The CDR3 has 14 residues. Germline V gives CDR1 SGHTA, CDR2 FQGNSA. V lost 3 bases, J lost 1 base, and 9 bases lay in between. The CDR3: CASSFSSANTEAFF. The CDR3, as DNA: TGTGCCAGCAGCTTTAGTTCAGCGAACACTGAAGCTTTCTTT.

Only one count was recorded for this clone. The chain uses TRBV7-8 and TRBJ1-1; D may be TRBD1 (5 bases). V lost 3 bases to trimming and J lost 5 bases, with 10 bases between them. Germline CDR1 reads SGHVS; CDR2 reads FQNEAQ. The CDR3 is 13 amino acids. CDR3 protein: CASSFQGGTEAFF. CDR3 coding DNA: TGTGCCAGCAGCTTTCAGGGAGGGACTGAAGCTTTCTTT. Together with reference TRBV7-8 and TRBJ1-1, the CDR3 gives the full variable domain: GAGVSQSPRYKVAKRGQDVALRCDPISGHVSLFWYQQALGQGPEFLTYFQNEAQLDKSGLPSDRFFAERPEGSVSTLKIQRTQQEDSAVYLCASSFQGGTEAFFGQGTRLTVV.

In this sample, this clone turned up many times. The chain's CDR3 is CSVVGNEQFF. CDR3 DNA: TGCAGCGTTGTTGGGAATGAGCAGTTCTTC. The chain combines TRBV29-1 with TRBJ2-1; D is undetermined. V was pared by 4 bases and J by 7 bases, with 5 bases between. This CDR3 has 10 amino acids. Looked up from germline, CDR1 is SQVTM and CDR2 is ANQGSEA.

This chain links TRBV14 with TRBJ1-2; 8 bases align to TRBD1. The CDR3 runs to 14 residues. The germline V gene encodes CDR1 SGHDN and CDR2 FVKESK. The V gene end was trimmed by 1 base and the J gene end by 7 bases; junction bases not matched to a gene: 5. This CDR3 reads CASSQGQGFGGYTF. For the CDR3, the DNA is TGTGCCAGCAGCCAAGGACAGGGGTTCGGTGGCTACACCTTC.

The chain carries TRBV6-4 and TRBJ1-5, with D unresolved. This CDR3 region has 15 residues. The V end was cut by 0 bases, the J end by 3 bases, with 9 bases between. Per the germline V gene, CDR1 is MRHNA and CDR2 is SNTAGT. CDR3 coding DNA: TGTGCCAGCAGTGACTCGGGCAGGCCCAATCAGCCCCAGCATTTT. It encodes CASSDSGRPNQPQHF.

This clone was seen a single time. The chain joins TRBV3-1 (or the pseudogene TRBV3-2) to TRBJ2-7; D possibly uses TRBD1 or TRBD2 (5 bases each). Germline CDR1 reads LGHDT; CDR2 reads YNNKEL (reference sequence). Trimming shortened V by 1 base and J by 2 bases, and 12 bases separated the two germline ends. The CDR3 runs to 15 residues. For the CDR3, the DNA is TGTGCCAGCAGCCAAGGCTGGGACGCCGCCTACGAGCAGTACTTC. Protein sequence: CASSQGWDAAYEQYF.

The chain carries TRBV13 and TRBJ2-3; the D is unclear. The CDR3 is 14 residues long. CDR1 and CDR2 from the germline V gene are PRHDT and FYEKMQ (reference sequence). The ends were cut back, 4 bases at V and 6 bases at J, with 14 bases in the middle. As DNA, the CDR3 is TGTGCCAGCAGCTCCTCCTTCCCGGTGGATACGCAGTATTTT. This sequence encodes CASSSSFPVDTQYF.

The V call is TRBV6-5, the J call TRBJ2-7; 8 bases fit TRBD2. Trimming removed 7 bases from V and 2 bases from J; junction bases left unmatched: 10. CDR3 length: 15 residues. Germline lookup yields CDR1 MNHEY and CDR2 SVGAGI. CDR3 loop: CASNSAGLAAYEQYF. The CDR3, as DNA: TGTGCCAGCAACTCCGCCGGACTAGCTGCCTACGAGCAGTACTTC.

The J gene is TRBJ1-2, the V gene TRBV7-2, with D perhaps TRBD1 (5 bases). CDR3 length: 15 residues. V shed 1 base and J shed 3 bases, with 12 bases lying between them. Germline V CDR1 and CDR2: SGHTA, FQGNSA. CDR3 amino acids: CASSLVGGSDYGYTF. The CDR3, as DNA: TGTGCCAGCAGCTTAGTTGGGGGGTCTGACTATGGCTACACCTTC.

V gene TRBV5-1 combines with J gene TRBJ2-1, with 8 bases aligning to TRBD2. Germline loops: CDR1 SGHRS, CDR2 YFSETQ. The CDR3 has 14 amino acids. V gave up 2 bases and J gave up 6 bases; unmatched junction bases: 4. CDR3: CASSLAGVPNEQFF. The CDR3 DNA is TGCGCCAGCAGCTTAGCGGGAGTACCCAATGAGCAGTTCTTC.

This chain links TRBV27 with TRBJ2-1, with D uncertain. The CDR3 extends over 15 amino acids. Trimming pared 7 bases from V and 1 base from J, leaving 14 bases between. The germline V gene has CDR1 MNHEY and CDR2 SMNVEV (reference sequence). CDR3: CASTPRWGSYNEQFF. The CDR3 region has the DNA TGTGCCAGCACCCCCCGTTGGGGATCCTACAATGAGCAGTTCTTC.

CDR3 bases: TGTGCCAGCAGCTTAGGACAGGGGGGGTACAATGAGCAGTTCTTC. This gives the protein CASSLGQGGYNEQFF. The chain joins TRBV7-6 to TRBJ2-1; the match to TRBD1 covers 9 bases. Trimming at V came to 1 base and at J to 4 bases, leaving 2 bases not matched to a gene. CDR1 is SGHVS, CDR2 FNYEAQ, per germline. This CDR3 spans 15 amino acids.

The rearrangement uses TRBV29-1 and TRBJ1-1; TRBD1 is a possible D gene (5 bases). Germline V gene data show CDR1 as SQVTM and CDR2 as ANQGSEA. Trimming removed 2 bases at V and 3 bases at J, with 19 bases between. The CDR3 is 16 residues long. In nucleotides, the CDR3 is TGCAGCGTTGAATTCCACGGGGGTTCTTTATACACTGAAGCTTTCTTT. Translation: CSVEFHGGSLYTEAFF.

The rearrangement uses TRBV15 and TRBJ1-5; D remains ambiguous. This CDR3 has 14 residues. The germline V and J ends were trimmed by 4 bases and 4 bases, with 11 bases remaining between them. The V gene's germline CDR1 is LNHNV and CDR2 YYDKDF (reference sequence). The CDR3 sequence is CATSTHLGNQPQHF. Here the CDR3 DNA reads TGTGCCACCAGCACCCACCTGGGGAATCAGCCCCAGCATTTT.

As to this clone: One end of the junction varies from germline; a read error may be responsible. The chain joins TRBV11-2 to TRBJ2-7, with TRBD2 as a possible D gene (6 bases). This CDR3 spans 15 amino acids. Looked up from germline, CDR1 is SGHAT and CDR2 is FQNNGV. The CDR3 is CASSFSGSSSHEQYF. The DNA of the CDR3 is TGTGCCAGCAGCTTCTCCGGGAGTAGCTCCCACGAGCAGTACTTC.

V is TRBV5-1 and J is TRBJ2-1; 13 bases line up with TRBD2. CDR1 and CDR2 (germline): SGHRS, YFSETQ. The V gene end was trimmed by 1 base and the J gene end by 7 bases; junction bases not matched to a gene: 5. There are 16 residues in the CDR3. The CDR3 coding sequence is TGCGCCAGCAGCTTGATGGGGACTAGCGGGACGAATGAGCAGTTCTTC. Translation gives CASSLMGTSGTNEQFF.

The CDR3 here is CSVVVGGHIQYF. In DNA form, the CDR3 reads TGCAGCGTTGTCGTAGGAGGGCACATTCAGTACTTC. This sequence joins TRBV29-1 and TRBJ2-4, with D perhaps matching TRBD2 (6 bases). Looked up from germline, CDR1 is SQVTM and CDR2 is ANQGSEA. V lost 4 bases and J 8 bases, leaving 12 bases between the germline ends. This CDR3 spans 12 amino acids.

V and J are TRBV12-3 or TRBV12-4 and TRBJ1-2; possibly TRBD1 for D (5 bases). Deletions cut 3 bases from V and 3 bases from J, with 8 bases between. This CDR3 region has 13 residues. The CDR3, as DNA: TGTGCCAGCAGTTTCGGGACGGACTATGGCTACACCTTC. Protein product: CASSFGTDYGYTF.

CDR3 nucleotide sequence: TGTGCCACCTCTCGGGTCGGGACAGATACGCAGTATTTT. Translation: CATSRVGTDTQYF. The chain employs TRBV24-1 and TRBJ2-3; the D is unclear. The CDR3 runs to 13 residues. V was cut by 9 bases and J by 3 bases, with 12 bases left in between. Germline V gene data show CDR1 as KGHDR and CDR2 as SFDVKD.

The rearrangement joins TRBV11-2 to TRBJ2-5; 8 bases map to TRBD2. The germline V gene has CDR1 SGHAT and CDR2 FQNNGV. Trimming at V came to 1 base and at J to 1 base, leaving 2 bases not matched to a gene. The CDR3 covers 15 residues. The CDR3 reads CASSLAGGTQETQYF. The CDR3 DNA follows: TGTGCCAGCAGCTTAGCGGGAGGGACCCAAGAGACCCAGTACTTC.

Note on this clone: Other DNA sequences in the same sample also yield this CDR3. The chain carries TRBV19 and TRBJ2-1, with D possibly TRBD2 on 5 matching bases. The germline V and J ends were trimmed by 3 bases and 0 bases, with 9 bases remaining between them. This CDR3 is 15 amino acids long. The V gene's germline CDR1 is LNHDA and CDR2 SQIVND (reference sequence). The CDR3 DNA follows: TGTGCCAGTAGTATTACGGGGAGCTCCTACAATGAGCAGTTCTTC. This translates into CASSITGSSYNEQFF.